This T cell receptor (beta chain) was recorded in a study of T cells after yellow fever vaccination (dated by TCRdb to between 2017 and 2020). Context from the whole study: Libraries from fractions with low cell numbers were prepared with the SMART-Seq v4 Ultra Low Input RNA kit. Bulk TCR alpha and beta repertoires were sequenced longitudinally to track T-cell clones before and after primary and booster YFV17D yellow fever vaccination. The cohort comprised two healthy male donors, one aged 18 to 30 and one aged 30 to 40 years. Blood samples were taken at several timepoints before and after primary and secondary immunization, and bulk PBMC replicates and cell subsets were isolated. Findings and caveats that apply to the study as a whole: Compared with the primary T-cell response, the secondary T-cell response was weaker but faster, peaking on day 5 rather than day 15. Computational filtering was needed because FACS-sorted repertoires could contain abundant contaminating clonotypes from the bulk population. A small share of clonotypes occurred in both CD4 and CD8 compartments, likely arising from convergent recombination. Only two donors were included in the study, so the extent to which the findings can be generalized is limited. Most clones expanded after primary vaccination (almost 97% of CD4 and 88% of CD8) were re-detected after the booster, suggesting that broad memory maintenance occurred.

Interpreted using the paper, the treatment or condition label stands for: live attenuated yellow fever vaccine strain. At each blood-draw timepoint, two biological replicates of bulk PBMCs were collected. A standard Ficoll-Paque protocol was used to isolate PBMCs from peripheral blood. TriZol was used to extract RNA from bulk PBMCs, CD4 and CD8 fractions, and dextramer-positive and dextramer-negative fractions. Sequencer: Illumina NovaSeq 6000. TCR cDNA was made using 5'RACE template switching, a step that added a universal primer site and unique molecular identifiers. Priming for cDNA synthesis came from both the TCR alpha and TCR beta constant segments. Two PCR steps were used to amplify libraries, with sample barcodes and sequencing adapters being added in the second step. Libraries were sequenced on Illumina HiSeq 2500 (2x100 bp) or NovaSeq (2x150 bp). The source study handled its data this way. Demultiplexing of reads and collapsing into UMI consensus sequences were performed with MIGEC, and V(D)J alignment was carried out with MiXCR. Clonotypes responding to the vaccine were identified with edgeR on replicate PBMC samples, with the criteria of FDR below 0.01 and a log2 fold change above 5 up to day 15. CD4 or CD8 identity was assigned to each bulk clonotype according to whether the clonotype was present at higher abundance in the sequenced CD4 repertoire or the sequenced CD8 repertoire. TCRdb cleaned the public reads at Q25 with fastp, built clones with MiXCR and kept in-frame beta chains. Records with the same CDR3 protein are collapsed into one entry carrying the most frequent genes and DNA. The V and J calls and clone size come from TCRdb's table, not from the authors' own analysis. The sample profile shows 310,000 or so distinct CDR3 sequences; roughly 4% of them were found once. Jointly, the top ten make up roughly a quarter of the sample.

The CDR3, from cysteine to phenylalanine, totals 14 residues. CDR3 DNA only is kept here, 42 bases in frame from base 1. CDR1 and CDR2 were assigned from the germline V gene (reference sequence) as LNHNV and YYDKDF. Relative to germline, V is 5 bases shorter and J is 10 bases shorter, with 18 bases between their ends. This clonotype was counted many times. The clone's antigen remains unknown. Per-base qualities were not stored, and no clone one base away is much larger. This sequence uses TRBV15 and TRBJ2-1; a tentative D match to TRBD2 spans 6 bases. The source of this sequence is a man younger than 35 who received the YFV17D yellow fever vaccine. Sequences were derived from PBMCs, sampled on the day of the yellow fever booster vaccination. CDR3 reads: CATSGTPGALEQFF. The DNA is as follows: TGTGCCACCAGCGGGACGCCGGGAGCCTTAGAGCAGTTCTTC.